What follows is one TCR beta chain and its context. The target antigen is unknown. The CDR3 spans 14 residues. V lost 6 bases, J lost 4 bases, and 7 bases stayed unmatched. Germline V gene lookup returns CDR1 SEHNR and CDR2 FQNEAQ (reference sequence). Donors came from a validation cohort of some 130 subjects, distinct from the first 666-subject cohort. The data were taken from a study of cytomegalovirus exposure and HLA in healthy donors. General study findings and limits: A later analysis found first-cohort TCR clusters tended to co-occur in the approximately 110 validation repertoires. The study recorded 150 to 200 TCR beta chains that were cytomegalovirus-associated.

Sequenced by immunoSEQ multiplex PCR; TCRdb stores in-frame clones only, minus some. The sample lists 190,000 or so clones; 80% to 85% were seen once. The sequence was collected from a young woman in good health and CMV-seropositive. The sequenced material came from PBMCs. The V and J genes are TRBV7-9 and TRBJ1-2, with 8 bases fitting TRBD1. The chain's CDR3 is CASRGLRGRYGYTF. The DNA of the CDR3 is TGTGCCAGCAGAGGTCTCAGGGGGCGCTATGGCTACACCTTC.